This TCR beta chain came from a study of long-term antiretroviral therapy in people with HIV. At survey level, the immunoSEQ assay was run in its v3.0 version. Measured with immunoSEQ multiplex PCR; TCRdb has only the in-frame clones, and not every one. This table has 25,000 to 35,000 clones, about 96% appearing once. Germline V lookup: CDR1 LGHNA, CDR2 YSLEER. This CDR3 is 14 amino acids long. V gave up 6 bases and J gave up 2 bases, with 12 bases separating them. Until DNA extraction, the samples held between roughly 0.9-10 million cryopreserved PBMC. The specimen was unsorted PBMCs, collected 6.9 years after starting antiretroviral therapy. This TCR was sampled from a man younger than 45 with HIV. The rearrangement joins TRBV4-3 to TRBJ2-3, with a possible D match to TRBD2 (6 bases). CDR3 residues: CASRRGLSTDTQYF. CDR3 nucleotides: TGCGCCAGCAGGCGGGGACTTTCCACAGATACGCAGTATTTT.